This passage covers 15 T cell receptor beta chains from one sample sequenced in a study of T cell changes during pregnancy in multiple sclerosis. Only in-frame clones appear in the TCRdb table, and some are missing; sequencing was by immunoSEQ multiplex PCR. This table has roughly 49,000 clones, roughly 92% appearing once. The material was CD4+ T cells from peripheral blood mononuclear cells, obtained in the second trimester of pregnancy. Every receptor here comes from a female donor in good health, enrolled as a control in a pregnancy study.

The J gene is TRBJ2-7, the V gene TRBV9, with 9 bases lining up with TRBD1. Germline CDR1 reads SGDLS; CDR2 reads YYNGEE. V shed 2 bases and J 7 bases; nucleotides not matched to a gene: 10. The CDR3 runs 15 residues. DNA of the CDR3: TGTGCCAGCAGCGTGAGCGGGACAGGGTCCGGGGAGCAGTACTTC. Protein product: CASSVSGTGSGEQYF. The whole variable domain, filled in from reference TRBV9 and TRBJ2-7, reads DSGVTQTPKHLITATGQRVTLRCSPRSGDLSVYWYQQSLDQGLQFLIQYYNGEERAKGNILERFSAQQFPDLHSELNLSSLELGDSALYFCASSVSGTGSGEQYFGPGTRLTVT.

The chain employs TRBV11-1 and TRBJ1-1, with TRBD1 as a possible D gene (6 bases). Trimming pared 2 bases from V and 3 bases from J, leaving 25 bases between. This CDR3 spans 19 amino acids. Germline V CDR1 and CDR2: SGHAT, FQDESV (reference sequence). The CDR3 region is CASSLSRFRQRAGDTEAFF. The CDR3, as DNA: TGTGCCAGCAGCTTAAGCAGGTTTAGACAGAGGGCAGGGGACACTGAAGCTTTCTTT.

This clone was recorded many times. J is TRBJ1-2 and V is TRBV11-2; D remains ambiguous. The CDR3 extends over 12 amino acids. Germline-derived CDR1 and CDR2 are SGHAT and FQNNGV. Trimming took off 4 bases at V and 4 bases at J, with 7 bases between the two ends. In nucleotides, the CDR3 is TGTGCCAGCAGCTCAGGTTTCTATGGCTACACCTTC. This translates into CASSSGFYGYTF.

This sequence joins TRBV15 and TRBJ1-1, with TRBD1 matching over 8 bases. V was clipped by 0 bases and J by 8 bases; unmatched bases: 8. Germline CDR1 LNHNV, CDR2 YYDKDF (reference sequence). CDR3 length: 15 amino acids. Here the CDR3 reads CATSREIGTGQEAFF. The DNA of the CDR3 is TGTGCCACCAGCAGAGAAATAGGGACAGGCCAAGAAGCTTTCTTT.

This clone appeared a single time. This chain links TRBV5-6 with TRBJ1-2; a weak D match, TRBD1 (5 bases). In germline, CDR1 is SGHDT, CDR2 YYEEEE. Deletions cut 6 bases from V and 2 bases from J, with 11 bases between. The CDR3 spans 13 residues. The CDR3 nucleotides are TGTGCCAGCAAGGCGAAGGGGAACTATGGCTACACCTTC. Residues: CASKAKGNYGYTF.

The rearrangement joins TRBV7-3 to TRBJ2-1, with TRBD2 matching over 12 bases. The trim removed 2 bases at V and 9 bases at J, leaving 5 bases unmatched. Germline V gene sequence: CDR1 SGHTA, CDR2 FQGTGA. The CDR3 runs 15 residues. In nucleotides, the CDR3 is TGTGCCAGCAGCTTACTAGCGGGGGGGCCCGTTGAGCAGTTCTTC. Its protein product is CASSLLAGGPVEQFF.

The chain is built from TRBV29-1 and TRBJ1-1, with 11 bases identical to TRBD1. There are 13 residues in the CDR3. Germline trimming cut 5 bases from V and 5 bases from J; bases unmatched to any gene: 4. Germline CDR1 reads SQVTM; CDR2 reads ANQGSEA. CDR3 sequence (DNA): TGCAGCGTTCGGACAGGGGGCGGTACTGAAGCTTTCTTT. It translates to CSVRTGGGTEAFF.

This clone was found once. V usage is TRBV28 and J usage is TRBJ1-1, with 7 nucleotides matching TRBD1. V was pared by 5 bases and J by 0 bases, with 3 bases of the junction left unmatched. Germline V lookup: CDR1 MDHEN, CDR2 SYDVKM. The CDR3 length is 14 residues. CDR3: CASSRDSMNTEAFF. The DNA for the CDR3 is TGTGCCAGCAGTCGGGACAGCATGAACACTGAAGCTTTCTTT. Full variable domain (rest looked up from reference TRBV28 and TRBJ1-1): DVKVTQSSRYLVKRTGEKVFLECVQDMDHENMFWYRQDPGLGLRLIYFSYDVKMKEKGDIPEGYSVSREKKERFSLILESASTNQTSMYLCASSRDSMNTEAFFGQGTRLTVV.

V and J are TRBV5-6 and TRBJ1-5; 7 bases agree with TRBD1. The CDR3 runs to 14 residues. Germline CDR1 is SGHDT and CDR2 is YYEEEE. The V segment lost 3 bases and the J segment 0 bases; nucleotides outside the gene matches: 0. The CDR3 DNA is TGTGCCAGCAGCTGGACAGGTAGCAATCAGCCCCAGCATTTT. Its protein product is CASSWTGSNQPQHF.

The genes are TRBV7-9 and TRBJ1-5, with 8 bases lining up with TRBD1. The germline CDR1 and CDR2 sequences are SEHNR and FQNEAQ (reference sequence). CDR3 length equals 15 residues. V gave up 5 bases and J gave up 3 bases; unmatched junction bases: 6. The CDR3 nucleotides read TGTGCCAGCAGCCAGACAGGGGTCATCAATCAGCCCCAGCATTTT. This translates into CASSQTGVINQPQHF.

There are a few counts of this clone. The rearrangement joins TRBV30 to TRBJ1-1; the D is unclear. Trimming shortened V by 3 bases and J by 7 bases, and 15 bases separated the two germline ends. The CDR3 spans 13 residues. The germline V gene encodes CDR1 GTSNPN and CDR2 SVGIG (reference sequence). The CDR3 loop is CAWRIGLFGEAFF. Written as DNA, the CDR3 is TGTGCCTGGAGAATTGGGCTCTTCGGTGAAGCTTTCTTT. The full variable domain, with the rest looked up from reference TRBV30 and TRBJ1-1, is SQTIHQWPATLVQPVGSPLSLECTVEGTSNPNLYWYRQAAGRGLQLLFYSVGIGQISSEVPQNLSASRPQDRQFILSSKKLLLSDSGFYLCAWRIGLFGEAFFGQGTRLTVV.

The V and J genes are TRBV10-3 and TRBJ2-7; 7 bases are shared with TRBD1. The V gene's germline CDR1 is ENHRY and CDR2 SYGVKD. The CDR3 contains 15 residues. V was pared by 3 bases and J by 0 bases, with 5 bases of the junction left unmatched. The CDR3 nucleotides are TGTGCCATCAGTGACTCGGGACAGTACTCCTACGAGCAGTACTTC. It encodes CAISDSGQYSYEQYF.

The V call is TRBV5-4, the J call TRBJ2-4; 15 positions agree with TRBD2. The CDR3 has 18 amino acids. Germline V lookup: CDR1 SGHNT, CDR2 YYREEE (reference sequence). J was trimmed by 0 bases and V by 5 bases; bases with no gene match: 6. The CDR3 sequence is CASSRTSGGALAKNIQYF. DNA of the CDR3: TGTGCCAGCAGTAGGACTAGCGGGGGGGCTTTAGCCAAAAACATTCAGTACTTC.

In this sample, this clone turned up a few times. This chain links TRBV5-4 with TRBJ1-1; D is uncertain. From germline, CDR1 is SGHNT and CDR2 YYREEE (reference sequence). Deletions cut 4 bases from V and 1 base from J, with 5 bases between. The CDR3 sequence is 12 residues long. The CDR3 loop is CASSTQNTEAFF. Written as DNA, the CDR3 is TGTGCCAGCAGCACACAGAACACTGAAGCTTTCTTT. Variable domain in full (rest from reference TRBV5-4 and TRBJ1-1): ETGVTQSPTHLIKTRGQQVTLRCSSQSGHNTVSWYQQALGQGPQFIFQYYREEENGRGNFPPRFSGLQFPNYSSELNVNALELDDSALYLCASSTQNTEAFFGQGTRLTVV.

V is TRBV9 and J is TRBJ2-2; TRBD1 matches 7 bases. The CDR3 runs 16 residues. V was pared by 4 bases and J by 5 bases, with 11 bases of the junction left unmatched. Per germline, CDR1 SGDLS and CDR2 YYNGEE. The CDR3 here is CASSPTGTVVTGELFF. The CDR3 coding sequence is TGTGCCAGCAGCCCAACCGGGACAGTGGTGACCGGGGAGCTGTTTTTT.